This TCR beta chain derives from a study of blood T cell repertoires in COVID-19. Across the study: PBMCs, B-cell-depleted T cells, or T cells were the source of the cDNA or gDNA that made up the material.

Authors' data handling: The authors estimated nucleated cell counts from reference gene primer amplification. Some clones are missing from TCRdb's copy, which holds only in-frame ones; the method was immunoSEQ multiplex PCR. The DNA was the basis for D and trimming; V, J and clone size are from that table. The sample includes hundreds of thousands of clones, around 83% of them seen just once. Between the trimmed V and J ends, which lost 4 bases and 0 bases, there was a span of 17 bases. The CDR3 runs 17 residues. Germline V gene sequence: CDR1 SGHRS, CDR2 YFSETQ. The sequenced material came from peripheral blood. This receptor was taken from a man aged 40-49 years with acute or convalescent COVID-19. The chain is built from TRBV5-1 and TRBJ2-4; D is possibly TRBD2 (5 bases). The CDR3 DNA reads as TGCGCCAGCAGCCCGGAGGTCAGCTCCAAAGCCAAAAACATTCAGTACTTC. Residues: CASSPEVSSKAKNIQYF. Supplemented by reference TRBV5-1 and TRBJ2-4, the full variable domain reads KAGVTQTPRYLIKTRGQQVTLSCSPISGHRSVSWYQQTPGQGLQFLFEYFSETQRNKGNFPGRFSGRQFSNSRSEMNVSTLELGDSALYLCASSPEVSSKAKNIQYFGAGTRLSVL.